A single sample gave rise to the 20 T cell receptor beta chains below, sequenced in a study of CD8 T cells in Susac syndrome. With random hexamers, reverse transcription was performed on about 0.5 to 1 ug of RNA. Using its own MiXCR run on the immunoSEQ multiplex PCR reads, TCRdb lists one record per CDR3 protein. The sample has a few hundred thousand distinct CDR3 sequences, approximately 94% seen once. Input material: CD4+ T cells from PBMCs. The receptor set was obtained from a human donor with Susac syndrome.

This clonotype was seen just once. This chain links TRBV5-1 with TRBJ2-1, with 9 bases aligning to TRBD2. This CDR3 contains 11 residues. Looked up from germline, CDR1 is SGHRS and CDR2 is YFSETQ. V shed 6 bases and J 8 bases; nucleotides not matched to a gene: 0. The CDR3 coding sequence is TGCGCCAGCAAGCGGGAGGATGAGCAGTTCTTC. Residues: CASKREDEQFF.

Written as DNA, the CDR3 is TGTGCCAGAAACGGACAGGGAGGTTCACCCCTCCACTTT. The encoded protein is CARNGQGGSPLHF. This rearrangement joins TRBV30 to TRBJ1-6, with TRBD1 identical over 8 bases. With 8 bases clipped from V and 9 bases from J, the junction kept 9 bases outside the gene matches. CDR1 is GTSNPN, CDR2 SVGIG, per germline (reference sequence). The CDR3 contains 13 residues. The variable domain in full, with the rest retrieved from reference TRBV30 and TRBJ1-6, is SQTIHQWPATLVQPVGSPLSLECTVEGTSNPNLYWYRQAAGRGLQLLFYSVGIGQISSEVPQNLSASRPQDRQFILSSKKLLLSDSGFYLCARNGQGGSPLHFGNGTRLTVT.

The chain couples TRBV3-1 to TRBJ1-1; TRBD1 agrees at 8 bases. In germline, CDR1 is LGHDT, CDR2 YNNKEL (reference sequence). Trimming at V came to 4 bases and at J to 5 bases, leaving 3 bases not matched to a gene. This CDR3 is built from 13 residues. CDR3 loop: CASSPDRGTEAFF. CDR3 DNA: TGTGCCAGCAGCCCCGACAGGGGTACTGAAGCTTTCTTT.

The V gene is TRBV5-1, the J gene TRBJ2-7; TRBD1 matches at 9 bases. The V and J ends lost 3 bases and 3 bases, in that order; junction bases with no gene match: 10. CDR1 SGHRS and CDR2 YFSETQ come from the germline V gene. The CDR3 consists of 16 residues. The CDR3 spells CASSWMDRGNRYEQYF. Written as DNA, the CDR3 is TGCGCCAGCAGCTGGATGGACAGGGGAAACCGCTACGAGCAGTACTTC.

The J gene is TRBJ2-7, the V gene TRBV12-3 or TRBV12-4; no clear D gene. The CDR3 is 18 amino acids. Trimming took 3 bases from V and 0 from J, leaving 21 bases between them. The CDR3 here is CASSFLFGDSLDSYEQYF. The CDR3 bases are TGTGCCAGCAGTTTCCTTTTTGGGGATAGCCTAGACTCCTACGAGCAGTACTTC.

This chain links TRBV20-1 with TRBJ1-5; TRBD1 aligns across 8 bases. The CDR3 consists of 15 residues. Germline V gene data show CDR1 as DFQATT and CDR2 as SNEGSKA (reference sequence). After removal of 1 base from V and 6 bases from J, the junction contained 8 bases not matched to a gene. This CDR3 reads CSARGEAGGSQPQHF. The CDR3 DNA follows: TGCAGTGCTAGAGGTGAGGCAGGGGGCTCTCAGCCCCAGCATTTT.

This clonotype occurred once. The genes are TRBV4-3 and TRBJ2-5, with 11 positions matching TRBD2. The CDR3 runs 16 residues. Germline CDR1 LGHNA, CDR2 YSLEER. Unmatched junction bases numbered 5, after V lost 0 bases and J lost 5 bases. The CDR3 DNA reads as TGCGCCAGCAGCCAAGATCTTAGCGGGGGGGCGGAGACCCAGTACTTC. This encodes CASSQDLSGGAETQYF.

The chain links TRBV5-4 to TRBJ2-3; 7 nucleotides line up with TRBD2. Germline V gene lookup returns CDR1 SGHNT and CDR2 YYREEE (reference sequence). The CDR3 length is 15 residues. Trimming cost V 4 bases and J 0 bases; bases outside gene matches: 5. The CDR3, as DNA: TGTGCCAGCAGCCAAGGAGCGGGGAGCACAGATACGCAGTATTTT. It is translated as CASSQGAGSTDTQYF. Filled out from reference TRBV5-4 and TRBJ2-3, the complete variable domain reads ETGVTQSPTHLIKTRGQQVTLRCSSQSGHNTVSWYQQALGQGPQFIFQYYREEENGRGNFPPRFSGLQFPNYSSELNVNALELDDSALYLCASSQGAGSTDTQYFGPGTRLTVL.

The chain joins TRBV20-1 to TRBJ2-1, with 8 bases lining up with TRBD2. Per the germline V gene, CDR1 is DFQATT and CDR2 is SNEGSKA (reference sequence). The CDR3 spans 12 residues. The V segment lost 3 bases and the J segment 7 bases; nucleotides outside the gene matches: 2. CDR3 DNA: TGCAGTGCTAGCGGGGGGGGTAATGAGCAGTTCTTC. This codes for CSASGGGNEQFF.

This rearrangement joins TRBV3-1 to TRBJ2-2, with 10 nucleotides matching TRBD2. Germline assignment: CDR1 LGHDT and CDR2 YNNKEL (reference sequence). This CDR3 is built from 14 residues. J was trimmed by 7 bases and V by 4 bases; bases with no gene match: 3. For the CDR3, the DNA is TGTGCCAGCAGCCGGGGACTAGCGAACGGGGAGCTGTTTTTT. Its translation is CASSRGLANGELFF.

This sequence joins TRBV30 and TRBJ1-3; unclear D gene. The length of the CDR3 is 15 residues. Germline assignment: CDR1 GTSNPN and CDR2 SVGIG (reference sequence). V was trimmed by 2 bases and J by 3 bases, leaving 14 bases between them. CDR3 in amino acids: CAWSPLAGYGNTIYF. The CDR3 DNA reads TGTGCCTGGAGTCCCCTTGCGGGTTATGGAAACACCATATATTTT.

The chain couples TRBV5-4 to TRBJ2-3, with 12 bases that match TRBD2. Germline lookup yields CDR1 SGHNT and CDR2 YYREEE (reference sequence). CDR3 length: 15 amino acids. V trimming: 4 bases; J trimming: 3 bases; junction bases outside the gene matches: 3. In DNA form, the CDR3 reads TGTGCCAGCAGCAACGGACTAGCGGGGACAGATACGCAGTATTTT. This encodes CASSNGLAGTDTQYF.

The chain carries TRBV19 and TRBJ1-5; possible D gene TRBD1, 5 bases. This CDR3 spans 13 amino acids. Between the trimmed V and J ends, which lost 3 bases and 6 bases, there was a span of 9 bases. CDR1 is LNHDA, CDR2 SQIVND, per germline (reference sequence). The CDR3 sequence: CASSMTVGQPQHF. For the CDR3, the DNA is TGTGCCAGTAGTATGACAGTCGGTCAGCCCCAGCATTTT.

The V and J genes are TRBV5-4 and TRBJ1-2; D uncertain. Germline loops: CDR1 SGHNT, CDR2 YYREEE (reference sequence). The CDR3 is 15 amino acids. Trimming stripped 4 bases from V and 4 bases from J, with 17 bases between. The DNA for the CDR3 is TGTGCCAGCAGCCCCTCCACCCTTGCCCTCTATGGCTACACCTTC. This codes for CASSPSTLALYGYTF.

The J gene is TRBJ1-1, the V gene TRBV11-2; D is uncertain. V shed 0 bases and J shed 6 bases, with 8 bases lying between them. Germline-derived CDR1 and CDR2 are SGHAT and FQNNGV. The length of the CDR3 is 13 residues. For the CDR3, the DNA is TGTGCCAGCAGCTTAGAGAGAGGCGCTGAAGCTTTCTTT. It specifies CASSLERGAEAFF.

The chain's CDR3 is CSASSTGKNIQYF. CDR3 DNA: TGCAGTGCCTCTTCCACTGGCAAAAACATTCAGTACTTC. The chain combines TRBV20-1 with TRBJ2-4; D gene unclear. The CDR3 length is 13 residues. The ends were cut back, 6 bases at V and 3 bases at J, with 12 bases in the middle. From germline, CDR1 is DFQATT and CDR2 SNEGSKA (reference sequence).

This clonotype was seen only once. The gene calls are TRBV20-1 and TRBJ1-5; D is unclear. This CDR3 contains 15 residues. The V gene's germline CDR1 is DFQATT and CDR2 SNEGSKA (reference sequence). V lost 0 bases to trimming and J lost 7 bases, with 16 bases between them. Here the CDR3 DNA reads TGCAGTGCTAGAGAGGTGGGGAGCGGGTACCAGCCCCAGCATTTT. Residues: CSAREVGSGYQPQHF.

The J gene is TRBJ1-6, the V gene TRBV3-1; D is unresolved. Germline assignment: CDR1 LGHDT and CDR2 YNNKEL (reference sequence). CDR3 length: 16 amino acids. With 4 bases removed from V and 9 bases from J, the gap between germline ends came to 19 bases. CDR3 nucleotide sequence: TGTGCCAGCAGCCCACTTGAGGGAGGGATTGGTTCACCCCTCCACTTT. Translation gives CASSPLEGGIGSPLHF.

This chain connects TRBV5-6 to TRBJ1-3; D gene uncertain. Per germline, CDR1 SGHDT and CDR2 YYEEEE. V dropped 0 bases and J dropped 0 bases, with 7 bases sitting between them. The CDR3 sequence is 15 residues long. For the CDR3, the DNA is TGTGCCAGCAGCTTGGATGGTGTCTCTGGAAACACCATATATTTT. Translated, it gives CASSLDGVSGNTIYF.

This sequence joins TRBV29-1 and TRBJ2-5; D is uncertain. This CDR3 is built from 10 residues. Trimming took 4 bases from V and 5 from J, leaving 5 bases between them. Per germline, CDR1 SQVTM and CDR2 ANQGSEA. This chain's CDR3 is CSVGAETQYF. CDR3 DNA sequence: TGCAGCGTTGGGGCGGAGACCCAGTACTTC.